Shown below are 16 T cell receptor beta chains from a single sample sequenced in a study of cytomegalovirus exposure and HLA in healthy donors. PCR used 60 Vbeta primers and 13 Jbeta primers. Assay: immunoSEQ multiplex PCR; the TCRdb copy retains only in-frame clones and omits some. The sample shows 100,000 to 150,000 clones, around three quarters of them seen only once. Sample: PBMCs. The receptors were sampled from a woman between 50 and 59 years old in good health and CMV-seronegative.

The rearrangement links TRBV5-1 to TRBJ1-1, with a weak D call TRBD1 (5 bases). This CDR3 comprises 14 residues. Looked up from germline, CDR1 is SGHRS and CDR2 is YFSETQ. Trimming removed 4 bases at V and 4 bases at J, with 14 bases between. The CDR3 nucleotides are TGCGCCAGCAGCCAGCAGGGAAGTAGCACTGAAGCTTTCTTT. It is translated as CASSQQGSSTEAFF.

The rearrangement joins TRBV15 to TRBJ2-1; 16 bases are shared with TRBD2. The junction had 13 bases not matched to a gene; V was cut back by 5 bases and J by 0 bases. CDR1 is LNHNV, CDR2 YYDKDF, per germline (reference sequence). The CDR3 spans 21 residues. The CDR3 nucleotides read TGTGCCACCAGCCCCAGACTTATGGGACTAGCGGGAGGGAGCTCCTACAATGAGCAGTTCTTC. It encodes CATSPRLMGLAGGSSYNEQFF.

This sequence joins TRBV5-4 and TRBJ2-7, with D tentatively TRBD1 (5 bases). CDR1 is SGHNT, CDR2 YYREEE, per germline (reference sequence). The CDR3 totals 14 residues. V was pared by 3 bases and J by 3 bases, with 13 bases between. Here the CDR3 DNA reads TGTGCCAGCAGCTCCGGACAAGGTGGCTACGAGCAGTACGTC. It translates to CASSSGQGGYEQYV.

This clone has a single count. J is TRBJ1-1 and V is TRBV27; the match to TRBD1 covers 8 bases. The CDR3 has 15 amino acids. V was pared by 0 bases and J by 7 bases, with 7 bases of the junction left unmatched. Looked up from germline, CDR1 is MNHEY and CDR2 is SMNVEV (reference sequence). CDR3 residues: CASSLSAGGMGEAFF. CDR3 nucleotides: TGTGCCAGCAGTTTATCTGCAGGGGGCATGGGTGAAGCTTTCTTT.

The CDR3 sequence: CASSQEMDAGFTYNEQFF. In DNA form, the CDR3 reads TGCGCCAGCAGCCAGGAGATGGATGCGGGGTTTACCTACAATGAGCAGTTCTTC. The V and J genes are TRBV4-3 and TRBJ2-1; D is possibly TRBD2 (6 bases). From germline, CDR1 is LGHNA and CDR2 YSLEER. V gave up 3 bases and J gave up 2 bases, with 20 bases separating them. The CDR3 totals 18 residues.

The gene calls are TRBV9 and TRBJ1-1; weak D call: TRBD1 (5 bases). Trimming stripped 4 bases from V and 4 bases from J, with 17 bases between. The CDR3 consists of 15 residues. Germline V CDR1 and CDR2: SGDLS, YYNGEE. The CDR3 DNA reads TGTGCCAGCAGCCCCCGGGCGGGGGGAAGCACTGAAGCTTTCTTT. Translated: CASSPRAGGSTEAFF. The full variable domain, in which reference TRBV9 and TRBJ1-1 provide the parts outside the CDR3, is DSGVTQTPKHLITATGQRVTLRCSPRSGDLSVYWYQQSLDQGLQFLIQYYNGEERAKGNILERFSAQQFPDLHSELNLSSLELGDSALYFCASSPRAGGSTEAFFGQGTRLTVV.

This clone occurred once. This chain uses TRBV15 with TRBJ2-7; 8 nucleotides line up with TRBD1. There are 16 residues in the CDR3. Germline assignment: CDR1 LNHNV and CDR2 YYDKDF (reference sequence). Trimming at V came to 0 bases and at J to 3 bases, leaving 7 bases not matched to a gene. CDR3 amino acids: CATSRDAGGGHYEQYF. The DNA for the CDR3 is TGTGCCACCAGCAGAGACGCAGGGGGCGGCCACTACGAGCAGTACTTC.

This chain joins TRBV30 and TRBJ1-3; no clear D gene. The length of the CDR3 is 14 residues. Deletions cut 2 bases from V and 0 bases from J, with 8 bases between. Germline CDR1 and CDR2: GTSNPN and SVGIG (reference sequence). CDR3 nucleotide sequence: TGTGCCTGGAGTCGACGGAGCTCTGGAAACACCATATATTTT. Its translation: CAWSRRSSGNTIYF. Based on the CDR3 plus reference TRBV30 and TRBJ1-3, the full variable domain is SQTIHQWPATLVQPVGSPLSLECTVEGTSNPNLYWYRQAAGRGLQLLFYSVGIGQISSEVPQNLSASRPQDRQFILSSKKLLLSDSGFYLCAWSRRSSGNTIYFGEGSWLTVV.

The chain has TRBV29-1 and TRBJ2-7; no definite D call. From germline, CDR1 is SQVTM and CDR2 ANQGSEA. V lost 4 bases and J lost 8, with 18 bases in between. This CDR3 is built from 13 residues. In DNA form, the CDR3 reads TGCAGCGTTGTAGGAGCGTATGACCCCAAGCAGTACTTC. This translates into CSVVGAYDPKQYF.

The chain couples TRBV4-1 to TRBJ1-1; possible D gene TRBD1, 5 bases. Trimming removed 3 bases at V and 5 bases at J, with 10 bases between. The CDR3 has 13 residues. Germline CDR1 MGHRA, CDR2 YSYEKL. CDR3 in DNA: TGCGCCAGCAGCCACCATAGGGGTACTGAAGCTTTCTTT. This codes for CASSHHRGTEAFF.

The chain couples TRBV7-2 to TRBJ2-3; tentative D call: TRBD2 (5 bases). V gave up 5 bases and J gave up 1 base, with 7 bases separating them. Germline CDR1 is SGHTA and CDR2 is FQGNSA. This CDR3 contains 13 residues. The CDR3: CASSTGGTDTQYF. CDR3 coding DNA: TGTGCCAGCAGCACCGGGGGCACAGATACGCAGTATTTT. Filled out from reference TRBV7-2 and TRBJ2-3, the complete variable domain reads GAGVSQSPSNKVTEKGKDVELRCDPISGHTALYWYRQSLGQGLEFLIYFQGNSAPDKSGLPSDRFSAERTGGSVSTLTIQRTQQEDSAVYLCASSTGGTDTQYFGPGTRLTVL.

The chain joins TRBV4-3 to TRBJ2-5, with TRBD2 identical over 8 bases. The better agreement between TRBJ2-7 and the DNA end casts doubt on the J call. There are 19 residues in the CDR3. Per the germline V gene, CDR1 is LGHNA and CDR2 is YSLEER. CDR3 coding DNA: TGCGCCAGCAGCCAAGACATGGGCAGCGGGAGTAGGGCGGGCCACGAGCAGTACTTC. It is translated as CASSQDMGSGSRAGHEQYF.

This chain uses TRBV5-4 with TRBJ1-4; D perhaps matches TRBD1 (6 bases). Germline values: CDR1 SGHNT, CDR2 YYREEE (reference sequence). This CDR3 has 15 amino acids. V lost 4 bases, J lost 8 bases, and 18 bases lay in between. CDR3: CASSDPGATGEKLFF. CDR3 bases: TGTGCCAGCAGCGACCCAGGGGCCACGGGAGAAAAACTGTTTTTT.

The gene calls are TRBV7-2 and TRBJ2-7; TRBD2 is a possible D gene (7 bases). Trimming shortened V by 4 bases and J by 5 bases, and 24 bases separated the two germline ends. The CDR3 has 17 residues. Germline V gene lookup returns CDR1 SGHTA and CDR2 FQGNSA. CDR3 in amino acids: CASSSGMGGGRLDEQYF. In DNA, the CDR3 is TGTGCCAGCAGCTCAGGGATGGGGGGCGGGAGACTCGACGAGCAGTACTTC.

The gene calls are TRBV6-1 and TRBJ2-1; 8 bases map to TRBD1. The CDR3 loop spans 14 amino acids. The V segment lost 8 bases and the J segment 0 bases; nucleotides outside the gene matches: 3. Germline values: CDR1 MNHNS, CDR2 SASEGT. The CDR3 DNA follows: TGTGCCAGCCGACAGGGGAACTCCTACAATGAGCAGTTCTTC. The encoded protein is CASRQGNSYNEQFF.

This sequence joins TRBV28 and TRBJ2-3; D perhaps matches TRBD1 (5 bases). In germline, CDR1 is MDHEN, CDR2 SYDVKM. CDR3 length equals 12 residues. With 4 bases removed from V and 14 bases from J, the gap between germline ends came to 16 bases. CDR3 coding DNA: TGTGCCAGCAGTTCTCGACAGTTTATTGGGTATTTT. Protein: CASSSRQFIGYF.